This T cell receptor (beta chain) emerged from a study of T cell responses to AZD1222 COVID-19 vaccine. Produced via immunoSEQ multiplex PCR; TCRdb's table is partial and in-frame only. This sample has about 140,000 clones; approximately 90% occur once, and the top ten carry 3.1%. This CDR3 contains 13 residues. The TCR sequence derives from an adult who received the AZD1222 COVID-19 vaccine. V is TRBV21-1 and J is TRBJ2-7. TRBV21-1 counts as a pseudogene. Sequences were derived from peripheral blood, sampled 28 days after the second AZD1222 dose. The CDR3 coding sequence is TGTGCCAGCAGCAACCACGCCACCTACGAGCAGTACTTC. Protein sequence: CASSNHATYEQYF.